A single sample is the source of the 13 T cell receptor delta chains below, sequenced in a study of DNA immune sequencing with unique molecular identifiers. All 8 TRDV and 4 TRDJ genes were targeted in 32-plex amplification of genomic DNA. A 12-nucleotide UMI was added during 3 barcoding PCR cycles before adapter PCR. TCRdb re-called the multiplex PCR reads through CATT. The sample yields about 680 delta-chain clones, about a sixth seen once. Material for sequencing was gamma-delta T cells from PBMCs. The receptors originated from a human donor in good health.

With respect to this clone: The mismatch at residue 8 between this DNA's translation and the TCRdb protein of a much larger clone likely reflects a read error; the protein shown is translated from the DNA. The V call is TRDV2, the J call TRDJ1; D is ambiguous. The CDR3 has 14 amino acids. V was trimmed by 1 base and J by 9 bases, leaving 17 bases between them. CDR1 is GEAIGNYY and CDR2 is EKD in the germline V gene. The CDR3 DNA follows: TGTGCCTGTGACACTGTAGAGGACAGGCGGGAACTCATCTTT. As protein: CACDTVEDRRELIF.

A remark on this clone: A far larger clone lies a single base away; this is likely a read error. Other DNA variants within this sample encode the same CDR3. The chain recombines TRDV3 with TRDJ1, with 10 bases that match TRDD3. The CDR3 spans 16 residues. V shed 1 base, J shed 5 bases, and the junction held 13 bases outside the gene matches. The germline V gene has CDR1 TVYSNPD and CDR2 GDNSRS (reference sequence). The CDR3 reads CAFIAGGYEVPDKLIF. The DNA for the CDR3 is TGTGCCTTTATTGCCGGGGGATACGAGGTACCTGATAAACTCATCTTT.

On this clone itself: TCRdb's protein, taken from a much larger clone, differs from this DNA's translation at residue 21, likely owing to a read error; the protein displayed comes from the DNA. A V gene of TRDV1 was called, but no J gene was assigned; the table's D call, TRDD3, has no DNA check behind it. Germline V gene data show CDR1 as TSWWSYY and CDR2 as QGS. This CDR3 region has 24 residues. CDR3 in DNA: TGTGCTCTTGGGGAACTGTCTAGAGGTCACCCGCTGGGGGATCGAGGAAGGTACACCGATAATCTCATCTTT. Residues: CALGELSRGHPLGDRGRYTDNLIF.

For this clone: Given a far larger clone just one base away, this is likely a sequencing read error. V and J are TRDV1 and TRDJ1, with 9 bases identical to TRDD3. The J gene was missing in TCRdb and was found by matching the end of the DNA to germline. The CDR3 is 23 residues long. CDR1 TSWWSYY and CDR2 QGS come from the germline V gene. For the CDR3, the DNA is TGTGCTCTTGGGGGGTCGCGGGGCTATCGGGGATACGCGGGGACTAAGTACACCTATAAACTCATCTTT. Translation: CALGGSRGYRGYAGTKYTYKLIF.

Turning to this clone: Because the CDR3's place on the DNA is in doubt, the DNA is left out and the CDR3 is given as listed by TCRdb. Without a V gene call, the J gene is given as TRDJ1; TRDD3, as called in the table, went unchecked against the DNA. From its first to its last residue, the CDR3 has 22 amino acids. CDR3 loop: CACDTVAAGIPSFGGKTDKLIF.

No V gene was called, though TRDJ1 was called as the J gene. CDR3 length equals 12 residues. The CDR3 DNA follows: TGTGCCACTGTAGAGGTCAGGCGGGAACTCATCTTT. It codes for CATVEVRRELIF.

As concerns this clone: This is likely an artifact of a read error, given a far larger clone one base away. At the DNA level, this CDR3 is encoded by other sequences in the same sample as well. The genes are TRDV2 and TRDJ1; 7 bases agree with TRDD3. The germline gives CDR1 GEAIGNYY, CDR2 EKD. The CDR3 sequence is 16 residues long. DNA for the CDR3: TGTGCCTGTGACGGCCTGGGGGGCTCATACACAGATAAACTCATCTTT. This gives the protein CACDGLGGSYTDKLIF.

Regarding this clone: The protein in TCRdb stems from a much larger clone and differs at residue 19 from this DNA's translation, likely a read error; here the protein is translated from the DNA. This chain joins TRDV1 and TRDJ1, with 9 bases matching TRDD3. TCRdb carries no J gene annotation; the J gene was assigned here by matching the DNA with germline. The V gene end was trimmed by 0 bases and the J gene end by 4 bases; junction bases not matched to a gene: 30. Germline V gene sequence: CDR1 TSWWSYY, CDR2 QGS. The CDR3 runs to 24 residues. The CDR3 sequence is CALGELSRGHPLGDRGRYIDKLIF. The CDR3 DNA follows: TGTGCTCTTGGGGAACTGTCTAGAGGTCACCCGCTGGGGGATCGAGGAAGGTACATCGATAAACTCATCTTT.

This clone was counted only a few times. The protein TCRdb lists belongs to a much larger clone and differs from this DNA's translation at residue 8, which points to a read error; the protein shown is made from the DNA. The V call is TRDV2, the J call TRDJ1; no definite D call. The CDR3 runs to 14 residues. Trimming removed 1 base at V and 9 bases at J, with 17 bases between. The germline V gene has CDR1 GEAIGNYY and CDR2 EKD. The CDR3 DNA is TGTGCCTGTGACACTGTAGAGGCCAGGCGGGAACTCATCTTT. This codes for CACDTVEARRELIF.

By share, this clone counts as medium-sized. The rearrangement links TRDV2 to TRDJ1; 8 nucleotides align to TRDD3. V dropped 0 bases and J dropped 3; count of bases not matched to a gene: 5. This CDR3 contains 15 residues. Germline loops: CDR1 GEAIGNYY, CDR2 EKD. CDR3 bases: TGTGCCTGTGACACCCTGGGGGAGTCGGCCGATAAACTCATCTTT. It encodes CACDTLGESADKLIF.

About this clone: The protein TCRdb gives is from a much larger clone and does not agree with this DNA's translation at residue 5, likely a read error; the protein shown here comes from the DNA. The CDR3 DNA reads as TGTGCCTGTGACGTACTGGGGGGCTCATACACCGATAAACTCATCTTT. It yields the protein CACDVLGGSYTDKLIF. This sequence joins TRDV2 and TRDJ1; TRDD3 matches at 8 bases. V shed 3 bases and J 0 bases; nucleotides not matched to a gene: 8. The CDR3 consists of 16 residues. From germline, CDR1 is GEAIGNYY and CDR2 EKD.

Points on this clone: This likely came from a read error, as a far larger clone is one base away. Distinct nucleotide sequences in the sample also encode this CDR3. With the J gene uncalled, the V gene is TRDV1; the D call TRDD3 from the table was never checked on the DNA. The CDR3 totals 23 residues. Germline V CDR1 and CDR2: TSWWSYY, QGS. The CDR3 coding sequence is TGTGCTCTTGGGGAACTAGTCACGCCTTCTTCCGGGGGATATCCCATTTTCTGCGAAAAACTTATCTTT. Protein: CALGELVTPSSGGYPIFCEKLIF.

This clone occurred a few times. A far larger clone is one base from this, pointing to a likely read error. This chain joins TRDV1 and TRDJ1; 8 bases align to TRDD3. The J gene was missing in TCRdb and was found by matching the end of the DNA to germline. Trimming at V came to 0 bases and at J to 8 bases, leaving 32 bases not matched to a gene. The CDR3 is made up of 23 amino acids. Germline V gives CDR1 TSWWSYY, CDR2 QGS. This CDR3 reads CALGELVMPSSGGYPIFCEKLIF. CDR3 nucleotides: TGTGCTCTTGGGGAACTAGTCATGCCTTCTTCCGGGGGATATCCCATTTTCTGCGAAAAACTCATCTTT.